This is a list of T cell receptor beta chains from one sample in a study of OX40 agonist ivuxolimab in advanced cancers. The assay was immunoSEQ multiplex PCR, and TCRdb's table has in-frame clones only and misses some. The sample yields about 130,000 clones, around 93% seen once. The sample here was CD4+ or CD8+ T cells sorted from blood, taken in a trial of the OX40 agonist ivuxolimab. These receptors all stem from an adult with an advanced solid tumor such as melanoma, head and neck, liver or kidney cancer. The CDR3 runs from the conserved cysteine through the conserved F or W. The order of the fields is clone size, D gene, V gene, J gene, CDR3 DNA, CDR3 protein. The D gene is left open where the match is weak. Some rows mark clone size as missing; the rest say once, few, many or name a class of expanded clone.

size: .; D: .; V: TRBV30; J: TRBJ1-1; DNA: TGTGCCTGGAGTCCGGACAGTGTTACTGAAGCTTTCTTT; CDR3: CAWSPDSVTEAFF
size: .; D: TRBD1; V: TRBV27; J: TRBJ1-5; DNA: TGTGCCAGCAGCCGTTCACAGGGGAGCAATCAGCCCCAGCATTTT; CDR3: CASSRSQGSNQPQHF
size: .; D: TRBD2; V: TRBV7-9; J: TRBJ2-3; DNA: TGTGCCAGCAGTTTCGCCCTAGCGGGCGAGGGGGCAGATACGCAGTATTTT; CDR3: CASSFALAGEGADTQYF
size: .; D: TRBD2; V: TRBV5-1; J: TRBJ2-7; DNA: TGCGCCAGCAGCTGGGGGACTAGCGACATCTACGAGCAGTACTTC; CDR3: CASSWGTSDIYEQYF
size: .; D: TRBD2; V: TRBV7-9; J: TRBJ2-7; DNA: TGTGCCAGCAGCGGGACTAGCGGGGGCCACTCCTCCTACGAGCAGTACTTC; CDR3: CASSGTSGGHSSYEQYF
size: .; D: .; V: TRBV5-1; J: TRBJ1-5; DNA: TGCGCCAGCAGCTTGGTGGGGGATAGCAATCAGCCCCAGCATTTT; CDR3: CASSLVGDSNQPQHF
size: .; D: .; V: TRBV5-6; J: TRBJ1-2; DNA: TGTGCCAGCAGCTCGCAGGGAGGGGTCGCTGGCTACACCTTC; CDR3: CASSSQGGVAGYTF
size: .; D: .; V: TRBV9; J: TRBJ2-1; DNA: TGTGCCAGCAGCTCCAACCATAATGAGCAGTTCTTC; CDR3: CASSSNHNEQFF
size: .; D: TRBD1; V: TRBV15; J: TRBJ2-7; DNA: TGTGCCACCAGCAGAGGGGACAGAACCTACGAGCAGTACTTC; CDR3: CATSRGDRTYEQYF
size: .; D: TRBD2; V: TRBV5-1; J: TRBJ2-7; DNA: TGCGCCAGCTTAGACGGGACTAGCGGGACCGAGCAGTACTTC; CDR3: CASLDGTSGTEQYF
size: .; D: .; V: TRBV18; J: TRBJ1-2; DNA: TGTGCCAGCTCGCCAGCGGAAGGGGAGGACTATGGCTACACCTTC; CDR3: CASSPAEGEDYGYTF
size: .; D: .; V: TRBV14; J: TRBJ2-5; DNA: TGTGCCAGCAGCCAAGATTTTGCGCGAGAGACCCAGTACTTC; CDR3: CASSQDFARETQYF
size: .; D: .; V: TRBV7-2; J: TRBJ1-4; DNA: TGTGCCAGCAGCTTAGGGGTAACTAATGAAAAACTGTTTTTT; CDR3: CASSLGVTNEKLFF
size: .; D: .; V: TRBV6-1; J: TRBJ2-7; DNA: TGTGCCAGCAGTGCTATTCACGCGACCGAGCAGTACTTC; CDR3: CASSAIHATEQYF
size: .; D: .; V: TRBV28; J: TRBJ2-5; DNA: TGTGCCAGCAGTGACCCACGACGGGCTGGGCAAGAGACCCAGTACTTC; CDR3: CASSDPRRAGQETQYF
size: .; D: .; V: TRBV10-3; J: TRBJ2-5; DNA: TGTGCCACGCAGGACGAGTACCAAGAGACCCAGTACTTC; CDR3: CATQDEYQETQYF
size: .; D: TRBD1; V: TRBV28; J: TRBJ2-7; DNA: TGTGCCAGCAGTTTAGGCGGGACAGGGAGTCACGAGCAGTACTTC; CDR3: CASSLGGTGSHEQYF
size: .; D: TRBD1; V: TRBV5-4; J: TRBJ1-2; DNA: TGTGCCAGCAGCTTGGCTACCGGGACAGGGGGCATTGGCTACACCTTC; CDR3: CASSLATGTGGIGYTF
size: .; D: .; V: TRBV19; J: TRBJ2-1; DNA: TGTGCCAGTAGTATAGATCCCGGGCTAGGGGCCTACAATGAGCAGTTCTTC; CDR3: CASSIDPGLGAYNEQFF
size: .; D: .; V: TRBV7-9; J: TRBJ2-3; DNA: TGTGCCAGCAGCTTAGCGGCTACGAGCACAGATACGCAGTATTTT; CDR3: CASSLAATSTDTQYF
size: .; D: .; V: TRBV15; J: TRBJ2-1; DNA: TGTGCCACCATGGGAGCGGGCAATGAGCAGTTCTTC; CDR3: CATMGAGNEQFF
size: .; D: .; V: TRBV18; J: TRBJ2-3; DNA: TGTGCCAGCCACAAGACCCCAACAACGAACACAGATACGCAGTATTTT; CDR3: CASHKTPTTNTDTQYF
size: .; D: TRBD2; V: TRBV15; J: TRBJ2-1; DNA: TGTGCCACCAGGGGGACTAGCCCTTGGGCAACCTACAATGAGCAGTTCTTC; CDR3: CATRGTSPWATYNEQFF
size: .; D: TRBD1; V: TRBV27; J: TRBJ2-2; DNA: TGTGCCAGCAGGGGACAGGGCTACACCGGGGAGCTGTTTTTT; CDR3: CASRGQGYTGELFF
size: .; D: TRBD1; V: TRBV5-8; J: TRBJ1-5; DNA: TGTGCCAGCGATACGGGACAGGGGGCTATTTCAGATCAGCCCCAGCATTTT; CDR3: CASDTGQGAISDQPQHF
size: .; D: .; V: TRBV7-9; J: TRBJ1-2; DNA: TGTGCCAGCAGCCCGTCGACAGTGGTCTATGGCTACACCTTC; CDR3: CASSPSTVVYGYTF
size: once; D: .; V: TRBV2; J: TRBJ1-5; DNA: TGTGCCAGCAGTGTCCGGAGGGCTCCCTTACAGCTCGAATCCAGTCAGCCCCAGCATTTT; CDR3: CASSVRRAPLQLESSQPQHF
size: .; D: .; V: TRBV18; J: TRBJ1-1; DNA: TGTGCCAGCTCACCACAGAGGCTGCTGAACACTGAAGCTTTCTTT; CDR3: CASSPQRLLNTEAFF
size: .; D: .; V: TRBV5-6; J: TRBJ1-1; DNA: TGTGCCAGCAGCTTGAACCTGAACACTGAAGCTTTCTTT; CDR3: CASSLNLNTEAFF
size: .; D: .; V: TRBV27; J: TRBJ1-6; DNA: TGTGCCAGCAGTTGGTCGGGACCTGATAATTCACCCCTCCACTTT; CDR3: CASSWSGPDNSPLHF
size: .; D: .; V: TRBV6-5; J: TRBJ2-7; DNA: TGTGCCAGCAGTCGTTCCAGCGGAAGTACCTACGAGCAGTACTTC; CDR3: CASSRSSGSTYEQYF
size: .; D: .; V: TRBV7-8; J: TRBJ1-1; DNA: TGTGCCAGCAGCTCAGCCCTCCTAGGGGGTATCATGAACACTGAAGCTTTCTTT; CDR3: CASSSALLGGIMNTEAFF
size: .; D: .; V: TRBV18; J: TRBJ2-1; DNA: TGTGCCAGCTCACCACCGACGGTCAATGAGCAGTTCTTC; CDR3: CASSPPTVNEQFF
size: .; D: TRBD2; V: TRBV9; J: TRBJ2-7; DNA: TGTGCCAGCAGCGTAGAAGGAAGTAGCGGGAACGAAGAGCAGTACTTC; CDR3: CASSVEGSSGNEEQYF
size: once; D: .; V: TRBV28; J: TRBJ2-7; DNA: TGTGCCAGCAATCCGAGAGAGGGGCGCGGTATGGACGAGCAGTACTTC; CDR3: CASNPREGRGMDEQYF
size: .; D: TRBD2; V: TRBV7-8; J: TRBJ2-1; DNA: TGTGCCAGCAGCTTAGAAGCGGGAAGCTCCTACAATGAGCAGTTCTTC; CDR3: CASSLEAGSSYNEQFF
size: .; D: .; V: TRBV30; J: TRBJ2-1; DNA: TGTGCCTGGAGACTTACTAATGAGCAGTTCTTC; CDR3: CAWRLTNEQFF
size: .; D: TRBD1; V: TRBV7-6; J: TRBJ1-3; DNA: TGTGCCAGCAGCCATACCAGGGGGGGAAACACCATATATTTT; CDR3: CASSHTRGGNTIYF
size: .; D: TRBD1; V: TRBV7-3; J: TRBJ1-1; DNA: TGTGCCAGCAGGGATACAGGGGGAACTGAAGCTTTCTTT; CDR3: CASRDTGGTEAFF
size: .; D: .; V: TRBV7-2; J: TRBJ1-1; DNA: TGTGCCAGCAGTTTTACAGGGTATAACACTGAAGCTTTCTTT; CDR3: CASSFTGYNTEAFF
size: .; D: TRBD1; V: TRBV18; J: TRBJ2-7; DNA: TGTGCCAGCTCACCCCGGACAGGGTTAACATACGAGCAGTACTTC; CDR3: CASSPRTGLTYEQYF
size: .; D: .; V: TRBV19; J: TRBJ1-1; DNA: TGTGCCAGTTTCAGGGATTCGTACACTGAAGCTTTCTTT; CDR3: CASFRDSYTEAFF
size: .; D: .; V: TRBV6-5; J: TRBJ2-7; DNA: TGTGCCAGCAGCCAACAGGCGGGAACCTACGAGCAGTACTTC; CDR3: CASSQQAGTYEQYF
size: .; D: .; V: TRBV28; J: TRBJ1-4; DNA: TGTGCCAGCAGTCTAACCGGGACGGGTAATGAAAAACTGTTTTTT; CDR3: CASSLTGTGNEKLFF
size: .; D: TRBD2; V: TRBV19; J: TRBJ2-1; DNA: TGTGCCAGTAGTTCCGGGACTAGCGGTTACAATGAGCAGTTCTTC; CDR3: CASSSGTSGYNEQFF
size: .; D: .; V: TRBV10-2; J: TRBJ2-2; DNA: TGCGCCAGCAGTGATTGGAACACCGGGGAGCTGTTTTTT; CDR3: CASSDWNTGELFF